A single T cell receptor (beta chain) is shown here with its context. Antigen: not known. Constant-region reverse primers amplified full-length variable regions, followed by semi-nested Nested Universal Primer A PCR. A single record per CDR3 protein comes from TCRdb applying MiXCR to the 5' RACE reads. The sample yields about 8,300 distinct CDR3 sequences, roughly 50% seen once. The memory fraction was CD4+CD45RO+CD25- cells. The CDR3 extends over 14 amino acids. Trimming shortened V by 4 bases and J by 4 bases, and 15 bases separated the two germline ends. Germline values: CDR1 SGHKS, CDR2 YYEKEE (reference sequence). Broader study findings: In terms of TCR gene usage, tumor memory CD4+ T cells clustered together with blood and lymph node memory CD4+ cells, as well as with lymph node naive CD4+ cells.

This rearrangement joins TRBV5-5 to TRBJ2-7; D may match TRBD1 or TRBD2 (7 bases each). The origin of this receptor is a female donor with breast cancer. Sequencing was done on a sample of memory CD4+ T cells sorted from a lymph node. Regarding subset: memory CD4+ T cells, CD4+CD45RO+CD25-. Written as DNA, the CDR3 is TGTGCCAGCAGCATCAGGGGGGGGGCTTACGAGCAGTACTTC. Translated: CASSIRGGAYEQYF.